The sequence of this T cell receptor beta chain was determined in a study of blood T cell repertoires in COVID-19. Assay: immunoSEQ multiplex PCR; the TCRdb copy retains only in-frame clones and omits some. This table has roughly 170,000 clones, about 85% appearing once. This receptor was obtained from a woman in her 50s with COVID-19, enrolled during active disease. The sequencing sample was made of peripheral blood.

CDR3: CAWSPGDNSPLHF. CDR3 coding DNA: TGTGCCTGGAGTCCCGGGGATAATTCACCCCTCCACTTT. The V call is TRBV30, the J call TRBJ1-6; D gene ambiguous. Trimming cost V 2 bases and J 5 bases, with 7 bases left between them. CDR3 length: 13 residues. Germline lookup yields CDR1 GTSNPN and CDR2 SVGIG (reference sequence).